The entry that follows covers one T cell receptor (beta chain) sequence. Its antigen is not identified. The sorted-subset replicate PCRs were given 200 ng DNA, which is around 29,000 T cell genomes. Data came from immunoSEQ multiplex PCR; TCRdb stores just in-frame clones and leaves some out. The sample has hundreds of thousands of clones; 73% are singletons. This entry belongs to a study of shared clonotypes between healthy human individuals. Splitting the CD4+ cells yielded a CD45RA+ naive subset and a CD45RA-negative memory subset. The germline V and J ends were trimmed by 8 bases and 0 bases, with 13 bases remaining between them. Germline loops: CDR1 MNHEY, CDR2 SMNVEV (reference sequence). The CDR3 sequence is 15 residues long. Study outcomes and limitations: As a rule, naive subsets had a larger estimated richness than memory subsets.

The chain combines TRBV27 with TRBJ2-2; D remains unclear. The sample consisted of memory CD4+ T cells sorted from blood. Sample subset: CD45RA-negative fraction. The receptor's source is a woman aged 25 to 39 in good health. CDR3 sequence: CASRRPPANTGELFF. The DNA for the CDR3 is TGTGCCAGCCGCCGCCCCCCCGCGAACACCGGGGAGCTGTTTTTT.